This section outlines one T cell receptor (beta chain) sequence together with its context. The data stem from a study of blood T cell repertoires in COVID-19. As for the study in general: The samples span acute and convalescent COVID-19 from the United States, Italy and Spain. The cDNA or gDNA used as material had been derived from T cells, B-cell-depleted T cells, or PBMCs.

In the authors' workflow: Amplification from reference gene primers served as the basis for estimated nucleated cell counts. The method was immunoSEQ multiplex PCR; TCRdb's version includes in-frame clones alone and lacks a portion of them. That table furnishes V, J and clone size, whereas the DNA furnished D and trimming. The data contain 110,000 to 150,000 clones, over 75% of them singletons. Germline trimming cut 12 bases from V and 6 bases from J; bases unmatched to any gene: 7. There are 12 residues in the CDR3. From germline, CDR1 is KGHDR and CDR2 SFDVKD. The clonotype originates from a human donor in a cohort sampled during active COVID-19. The chain carries TRBV24-1 and TRBJ2-4; the match to TRBD1 covers 7 bases. Sample: peripheral blood. CDR3 amino acids: CAARDSLNIQYF. For the CDR3, the DNA is TGTGCCGCAAGGGACAGCTTAAACATTCAGTACTTC.